Below are 24 T cell receptor beta chains sequenced from a single sample in a study of cytomegalovirus exposure and HLA in healthy donors. Researchers ran the PCR with 60 Vbeta and 13 Jbeta primers. This table comes from immunoSEQ multiplex PCR, and its TCRdb copy is limited to in-frame clones, with some not included. The table shows more than 150,000 clones, with approximately 86% occurring only once. The sample consisted of PBMCs. The receptors come from a woman aged 50 to 60 in good health and CMV-seropositive.

The chain recombines TRBV5-4 with TRBJ2-7, with D maybe TRBD2 (5 bases). Per the germline V gene, CDR1 is SGHNT and CDR2 is YYREEE (reference sequence). The V end was cut by 4 bases, the J end by 2 bases, with 10 bases between. The CDR3 is 13 residues long. The CDR3: CASSADGAYEQYF. The CDR3, as DNA: TGTGCCAGCAGCGCTGACGGGGCCTACGAGCAGTACTTC.

This chain connects TRBV27 to TRBJ1-6, with no clear D. The CDR3 consists of 14 residues. Germline V CDR1 and CDR2: MNHEY, SMNVEV (reference sequence). Trimming removed 2 bases at V and 3 bases at J, with 5 bases between. The CDR3 loop is CASSLTVYNSPLHF. CDR3 in DNA: TGTGCCAGCAGTTTAACAGTCTATAATTCACCCCTCCACTTT.

V usage is TRBV30 and J usage is TRBJ1-4; TRBD1 is a possible D gene (5 bases). CDR3 length: 15 amino acids. V lost 0 bases and J lost 8, with 16 bases in between. Germline CDR1 GTSNPN, CDR2 SVGIG (reference sequence). The DNA for the CDR3 is TGTGCCTGGAGTGTCCCTTGGGGGGGGAGCGAAAAACTGTTTTTT. Translated, it gives CAWSVPWGGSEKLFF. Combining the CDR3 with reference TRBV30 and TRBJ1-4 gives the whole variable domain SQTIHQWPATLVQPVGSPLSLECTVEGTSNPNLYWYRQAAGRGLQLLFYSVGIGQISSEVPQNLSASRPQDRQFILSSKKLLLSDSGFYLCAWSVPWGGSEKLFFGSGTQLSVL.

The V gene is TRBV11-2, the J gene TRBJ1-4; D unclear. Deletions cut 0 bases from V and 5 bases from J, with 10 bases between. In germline, CDR1 is SGHAT, CDR2 FQNNGV. The length of the CDR3 is 15 residues. CDR3 coding DNA: TGTGCCAGCAGCTTAGAGGGCAGATTGAATGAAAAACTGTTTTTT. Translation: CASSLEGRLNEKLFF.

This sequence joins TRBV6-6 and TRBJ2-1; 9 bases are shared with TRBD1. This CDR3 spans 15 amino acids. Germline V gene lookup returns CDR1 MNHNY and CDR2 SVGAGI (reference sequence). V was pared by 4 bases and J by 7 bases, with 8 bases of the junction left unmatched. Here the CDR3 DNA reads TGTGCCAGCAGTTCCGGGACAGGGTCGCGGAATGAGCAGTTCTTC. As protein: CASSSGTGSRNEQFF.

The chain carries TRBV5-1 and TRBJ2-7; D not certain. The CDR3 covers 14 residues. Deletions cut 9 bases from V and 4 bases from J, with 20 bases between. The germline V gene encodes CDR1 SGHRS and CDR2 YFSETQ. As DNA, the CDR3 is TGCGCCATTATCAAAGAGAAGGCGGCATACGAGCAGTACTTC. This encodes CAIIKEKAAYEQYF.

The J gene is TRBJ2-3, the V gene TRBV29-1, with 8 bases matching TRBD1. Germline loops: CDR1 SQVTM, CDR2 ANQGSEA. This CDR3 has 13 residues. J gave up 3 bases and V 8 bases, and 7 bases lay outside the gene matches. The CDR3, as DNA: TGCAGCTCGGACAGGGCTGGGACAGATACGCAGTATTTT. The encoded protein is CSSDRAGTDTQYF.

This chain uses TRBV9 with TRBJ1-5; D remains unclear. The CDR3 has 13 amino acids. Germline CDR1 reads SGDLS; CDR2 reads YYNGEE. The V end lost 3 bases, the J end lost 4 bases, and 8 bases lay between the germline ends. As DNA, the CDR3 is TGTGCCAGCAGCGACGAGGGTAATCAGCCCCAGCATTTT. Amino acids: CASSDEGNQPQHF.

The chain combines TRBV19 with TRBJ1-1, with D unresolved. The CDR3 is 15 amino acids. CDR1 and CDR2 (germline): LNHDA, SQIVND (reference sequence). Deletions cut 7 bases from V and 3 bases from J, with 18 bases between. As DNA, the CDR3 is TGTGCCAGTACCATCGGGCCGGGGTCGGACACTGAAGCTTTCTTT. This translates into CASTIGPGSDTEAFF.

This chain uses TRBV5-8 with TRBJ1-5; possibly TRBD1 for D (5 bases). The CDR3 totals 18 residues. The V and J ends lost 4 bases and 11 bases respectively, with 31 bases between them. From germline, CDR1 is SGHTS and CDR2 YDEGEE. CDR3 sequence (DNA): TGTGCCAGCAGCCAAGGGACTCGCCCAATCAGCCCCAGCATGGCCCAGCATTTT. Protein product: CASSQGTRPISPSMAQHF.

In its sample, this clone was seen once. The chain has TRBV7-2 and TRBJ2-1, with D unclear. Trimming cost V 3 bases and J 6 bases, with 9 bases left between them. CDR3 length: 13 amino acids. Germline V gene lookup returns CDR1 SGHTA and CDR2 FQGNSA. The CDR3 loop reads CASSFAPINEQFF. The CDR3, as DNA: TGTGCCAGCAGCTTCGCCCCTATCAATGAGCAGTTCTTC.

The chain joins TRBV30 to TRBJ1-4; TRBD1 agrees at 7 bases. This CDR3 spans 15 amino acids. V lost 1 base to trimming and J lost 4 bases; unmatched junction nucleotides: 6. Germline CDR1 and CDR2: GTSNPN and SVGIG (reference sequence). CDR3 bases: TGTGCCTGGAGTGATCAGGGGGTAGTTAATGAAAAACTGTTTTTT. Amino acid sequence: CAWSDQGVVNEKLFF.

J is TRBJ1-1 and V is TRBV18, with D uncertain. The CDR3 is 14 residues long. Trimming left V 2 bases short and J 0 bases short, with 7 bases between. The germline CDR1 and CDR2 sequences are KGHSH and LQKENI. The CDR3 DNA reads TGTGCCAGCTCACCAGGCATTTTGAACACTGAAGCTTTCTTT. This sequence encodes CASSPGILNTEAFF. The whole variable domain, remainder taken from reference TRBV18 and TRBJ1-1, is NAGVMQNPRHLVRRRGQEARLRCSPMKGHSHVYWYRQLPEEGLKFMVYLQKENIIDESGMPKERFSAEFPKEGPSILRIQQVVRGDSAAYFCASSPGILNTEAFFGQGTRLTVV.

This clone was recorded only once. V gene TRBV13 combines with J gene TRBJ2-7; the D gene is possibly TRBD1 (5 bases). The CDR3 runs 13 residues. CDR1 and CDR2 (germline): PRHDT, FYEKMQ (reference sequence). The V end lost 0 bases, the J end lost 5 bases, and 8 bases lay between the germline ends. The CDR3, as DNA: TGTGCCAGCAGCTTAGGAAGGGGCCACGAGCAGTACTTC. It translates to CASSLGRGHEQYF.

In this sample, this clone turned up a few times. V usage is TRBV9 and J usage is TRBJ2-1, with TRBD1 matching 9 bases. With 4 bases clipped from V and 4 bases from J, the junction kept 15 bases outside the gene matches. This CDR3 is built from 18 residues. Germline values: CDR1 SGDLS, CDR2 YYNGEE. CDR3 in DNA: TGTGCCAGCAGCTTCGGGACAGGGCGGAAGATAAGTTACAATGAGCAGTTCTTC. This translates into CASSFGTGRKISYNEQFF.

This chain uses TRBV27 with TRBJ2-1; TRBD2 matches at 13 bases. The CDR3 totals 14 residues. CDR1 and CDR2 (germline): MNHEY, SMNVEV (reference sequence). Trimming took 6 bases from V and 5 from J; bases not matched to a gene: 1. CDR3 amino acids: CASRTSGGNNEQFF. The CDR3 region has the DNA TGTGCCAGCAGGACTAGCGGGGGGAACAATGAGCAGTTCTTC.

This clone was detected only once. V gene TRBV2 combines with J gene TRBJ1-5; 7 bases line up with TRBD1. The germline V gene has CDR1 SNHLY and CDR2 FYNNEI. J gave up 6 bases and V 5 bases, and 10 bases lay outside the gene matches. This CDR3 region has 15 residues. The CDR3 nucleotides are TGTGCCAGCAGTAGACAGGGCGAGGGGGGTCAGCCCCAGCATTTT. Its translation is CASSRQGEGGQPQHF.

The chain employs TRBV7-8 and TRBJ2-7, with TRBD2 matching 11 bases. The V and J ends lost 1 base and 3 bases, in that order; junction bases with no gene match: 11. This CDR3 is built from 18 residues. CDR1 and CDR2 (germline): SGHVS, FQNEAQ. DNA for the CDR3: TGTGCCAGCAGCTTAGATATTAGCGGGGGGGCCCATGTCTACGAGCAGTACTTC. It translates to CASSLDISGGAHVYEQYF.

This clone has only a few counts. V usage is TRBV7-9 and J usage is TRBJ2-7; D might be TRBD2 (6 bases). V was clipped by 1 base and J by 2 bases, with 15 bases between them. CDR1 SEHNR and CDR2 FQNEAQ come from the germline V gene (reference sequence). This CDR3 has 16 amino acids. The CDR3 nucleotides are TGTGCCAGCAGCTTAGGGTCTTTCGCGGGACCCTACGAGCAGTACTTC. Its protein product is CASSLGSFAGPYEQYF.

V is TRBV5-5 and J is TRBJ1-1; 7 bases are shared with TRBD1. CDR1 is SGHKS and CDR2 is YYEKEE in the germline V gene (reference sequence). This CDR3 is built from 17 residues. The V and J ends lost 3 bases and 2 bases, in that order; junction bases with no gene match: 13. The CDR3 DNA sequence: TGTGCCAGCAGCTCCTACCTGACCGGGACAGCAAACACTGAAGCTTTCTTT. It codes for CASSSYLTGTANTEAFF.

The chain carries TRBV9 and TRBJ1-3; the D is unclear. The CDR3 extends over 17 amino acids. Deletions cut 0 bases from V and 0 bases from J, with 13 bases between. CDR1 is SGDLS, CDR2 YYNGEE, per germline. In DNA form, the CDR3 reads TGTGCCAGCAGCGTAGATCCCGGACTTAGCTCTGGAAACACCATATATTTT. Translated, it gives CASSVDPGLSSGNTIYF.

The chain joins TRBV5-1 to TRBJ2-5; D unclear. Germline-derived CDR1 and CDR2 are SGHRS and YFSETQ. The V and J ends lost 4 bases and 2 bases respectively, with 3 bases between them. The CDR3 runs to 11 residues. CDR3 bases: TGCGCCAGCAGCACTCAAGAGACCCAGTACTTC. Encoded protein: CASSTQETQYF.

The chain employs TRBV15 and TRBJ2-7; D may be TRBD1 (6 bases). The length of the CDR3 is 13 residues. Germline CDR1 reads LNHNV; CDR2 reads YYDKDF (reference sequence). V lost 4 bases and J 6 bases, leaving 13 bases between the germline ends. DNA of the CDR3: TGTGCCACCAGCAAGTACAGGGAGAGCGAGCAGTACTTC. Its protein is CATSKYRESEQYF.

This chain links TRBV27 with TRBJ2-7; 10 nucleotides line up with TRBD2. The ends lost 5 bases at V and 5 bases at J; junction bases unmatched: 9. Germline CDR1 is MNHEY and CDR2 is SMNVEV (reference sequence). The CDR3 is 15 amino acids. CDR3 DNA sequence: TGTGCCAGCAGTCTTACAAGCGGGGGGGCCCACGAGCAGTACTTC. Residues: CASSLTSGGAHEQYF.